The 2 T cell receptor beta chains listed next were all sequenced from one sample in a study of T cells expressing NK-cell markers (dated by TCRdb to about 2020). Library generation was performed with 5' RACE. TCRdb lists the instrument as Illumina HiSeq 2000. TCRdb reprocessed the reads and lists each CDR3 protein sequence as a single entry, with no DNA. The sample table gives approximately 420,000 distinct CDR3 sequences. The top ten clones comprise roughly a tenth of the sample. Sequencing was done on a sample of blood T cells: a sorted CD56 or NKG2C T cell subset, CD4+ or CD8+ T cells, or bulk PBMC T cells (not recorded which). The receptors come from a woman between 45 and 60 years old in good health. Donor details come from another sample of the same person, matched by shared clones.

The CDR3 spells CASSLAAGAYNEQFF. The chain joins TRBV5-5 to TRBJ2-1; TCRdb designates TRBD1, a call that cannot be tested without DNA. This CDR3 has 15 amino acids. Germline CDR1 is SGHKS and CDR2 is YYEKEE (reference sequence).

V gene TRBV11-1 combines with J gene TRBJ2-2. There are 17 residues in the CDR3. Germline V CDR1 and CDR2: SGHAT, FQDESV (reference sequence). CDR3 residues: CASSLRDGLNAWGELFF.